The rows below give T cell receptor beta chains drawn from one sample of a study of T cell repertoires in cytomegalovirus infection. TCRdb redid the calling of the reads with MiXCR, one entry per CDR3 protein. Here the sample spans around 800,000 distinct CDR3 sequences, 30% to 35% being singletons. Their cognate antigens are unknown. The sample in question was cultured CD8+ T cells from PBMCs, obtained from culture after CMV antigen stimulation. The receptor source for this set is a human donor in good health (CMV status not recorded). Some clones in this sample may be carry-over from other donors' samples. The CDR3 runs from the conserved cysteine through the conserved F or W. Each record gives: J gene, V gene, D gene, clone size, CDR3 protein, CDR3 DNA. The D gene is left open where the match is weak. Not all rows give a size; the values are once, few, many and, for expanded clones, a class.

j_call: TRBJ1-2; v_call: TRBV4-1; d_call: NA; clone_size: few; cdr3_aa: CASSQVRSIRPDGYTF; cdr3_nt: TGCGCCAGCAGCCAAGTCCGATCGATCAGGCCGGATGGCTACACCTTC
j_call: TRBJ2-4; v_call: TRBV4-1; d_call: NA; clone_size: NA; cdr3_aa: CASSQDRQARENIQYF; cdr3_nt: TGCGCCAGCAGCCAAGATAGACAGGCCCGGGAAAACATTCAGTACTTC
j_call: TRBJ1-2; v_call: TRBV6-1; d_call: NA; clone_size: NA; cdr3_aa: CASSEWEGSNYGYTF; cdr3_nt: TGTGCCAGCAGTGAATGGGAGGGGTCGAACTATGGCTACACCTTT
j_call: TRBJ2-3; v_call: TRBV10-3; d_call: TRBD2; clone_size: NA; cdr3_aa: CAISESAGEGFTDTQYF; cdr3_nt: TGTGCCATCAGTGAGTCGGCGGGGGAAGGGTTCACAGATACGCAGTATTTT
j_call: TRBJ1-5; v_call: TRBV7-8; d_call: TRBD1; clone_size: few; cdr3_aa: CASSLMSGGDSNQPQHF; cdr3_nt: TGTGCCAGCAGCTTAATGTCAGGGGGAGATAGCAATCAGCCCCAGCATTTT
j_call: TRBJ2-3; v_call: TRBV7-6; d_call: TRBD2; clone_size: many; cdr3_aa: CASSLPSSGDPTDTQYF; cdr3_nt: TGTGCCAGCAGCTTACCATCTAGCGGGGATCCCACAGATACGCAGTATTTT
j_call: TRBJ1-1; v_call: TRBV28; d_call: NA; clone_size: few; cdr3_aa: CASSTIVRGGFERTTEAFF; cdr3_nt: TGTGCCAGCAGCACCATTGTACGAGGAGGATTCGAGAGGACCACTGAAGCTTTCTTT
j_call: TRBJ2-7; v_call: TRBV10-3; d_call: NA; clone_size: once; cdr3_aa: CAISDPSSPNYEQYF; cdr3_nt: TGTGCCATCAGTGACCCCTCAAGTCCTAACTACGAGCAGTACTTC
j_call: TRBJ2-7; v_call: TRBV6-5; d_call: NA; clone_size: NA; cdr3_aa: CASSYSLSGEQYF; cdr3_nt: TGTGCCAGCAGTTACTCCCTATCAGGGGAGCAGTACTTC
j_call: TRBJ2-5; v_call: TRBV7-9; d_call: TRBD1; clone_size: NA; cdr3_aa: CASSQRNRGRQETQYF; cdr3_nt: TGTGCCAGCAGCCAACGAAACAGGGGGCGGCAAGAGACCCAGTACTTC
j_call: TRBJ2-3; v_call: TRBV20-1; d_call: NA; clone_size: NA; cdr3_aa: CSADLPVNGTDTQYF; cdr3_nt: TGCAGTGCTGATCTCCCTGTCAATGGCACAGATACGCAGTATTTT
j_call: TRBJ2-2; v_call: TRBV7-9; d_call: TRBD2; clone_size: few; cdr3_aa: CASSPPGLAGGELFF; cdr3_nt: TGTGCCAGCAGCCCCCCCGGACTAGCGGGGGGGGAGCTGTTTTTT
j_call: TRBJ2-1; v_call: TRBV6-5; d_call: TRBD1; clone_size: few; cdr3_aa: CASSKYDRGVYSDNDEQFF; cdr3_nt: TGTGCCAGCAGTAAATATGACAGGGGAGTTTATTCGGACAATGATGAGCAGTTCTTC
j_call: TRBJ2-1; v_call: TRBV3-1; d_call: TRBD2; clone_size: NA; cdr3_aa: CASSQDTTGGRNEQFF; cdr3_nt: TGTGCCAGCAGCCAAGATACGACGGGGGGGCGAAATGAGCAGTTCTTC
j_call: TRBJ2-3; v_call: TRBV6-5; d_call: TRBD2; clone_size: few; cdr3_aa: CASSHSGLGTPDTQYF; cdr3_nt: TGTGCCAGCAGTCACTCGGGACTAGGGACTCCAGATACGCAGTATTTT
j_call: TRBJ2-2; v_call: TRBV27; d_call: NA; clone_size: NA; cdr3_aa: CASSLFGGLMGELFF; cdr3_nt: TGTGCCAGCAGTTTATTCGGGGGTCTAATGGGGGAGCTGTTTTTT
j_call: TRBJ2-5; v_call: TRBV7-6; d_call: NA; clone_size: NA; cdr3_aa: CASSLAAGGGSTQYF; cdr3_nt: TGTGCCAGCAGCTTAGCGGCGGGCGGTGGGTCGACCCAGTACTTC
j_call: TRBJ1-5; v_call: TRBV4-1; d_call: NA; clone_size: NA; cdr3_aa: CASSQDSGPRKPQHF; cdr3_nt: TGCGCCAGCAGCCAAGATTCCGGGCCGAGGAAGCCCCAGCATTTT
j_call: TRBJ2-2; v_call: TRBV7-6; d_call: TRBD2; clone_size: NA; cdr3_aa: CASSSSGEPGELFF; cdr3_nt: TGTGCCAGCAGCTCTAGCGGGGAGCCCGGGGAGCTGTTTTTT
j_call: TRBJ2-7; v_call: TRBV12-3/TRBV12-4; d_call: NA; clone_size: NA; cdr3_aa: CASSLTSLRELYF; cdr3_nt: TGTGCCAGCAGTCTCACTAGCTTGCGTGAGCTGTACTTC
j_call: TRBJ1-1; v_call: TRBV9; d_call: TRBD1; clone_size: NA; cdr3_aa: CASSVAPLDRDRAGRPYPNTEAFF; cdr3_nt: TGTGCCAGCAGCGTAGCCCCACTTGACCGGGACAGGGCTGGGAGGCCTTACCCCAACACTGAAGCTTTCTTT
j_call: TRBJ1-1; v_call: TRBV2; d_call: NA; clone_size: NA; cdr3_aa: CASSGIEAFF; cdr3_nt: TGTGCCAGCAGTGGTATTGAAGCTTTCTTT
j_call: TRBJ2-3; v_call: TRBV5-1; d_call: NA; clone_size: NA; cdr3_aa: CASSLDQKDTQYF; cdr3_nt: TGCGCCAGCAGCTTGGACCAAAAAGATACGCAGTATTTT
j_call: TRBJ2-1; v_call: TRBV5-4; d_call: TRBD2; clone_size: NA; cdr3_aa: CASSLLGGGNNEQFF; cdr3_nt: TGTGCCAGCAGCTTGTTGGGGGGGGGGAACAATGAGCAGTTCTTC